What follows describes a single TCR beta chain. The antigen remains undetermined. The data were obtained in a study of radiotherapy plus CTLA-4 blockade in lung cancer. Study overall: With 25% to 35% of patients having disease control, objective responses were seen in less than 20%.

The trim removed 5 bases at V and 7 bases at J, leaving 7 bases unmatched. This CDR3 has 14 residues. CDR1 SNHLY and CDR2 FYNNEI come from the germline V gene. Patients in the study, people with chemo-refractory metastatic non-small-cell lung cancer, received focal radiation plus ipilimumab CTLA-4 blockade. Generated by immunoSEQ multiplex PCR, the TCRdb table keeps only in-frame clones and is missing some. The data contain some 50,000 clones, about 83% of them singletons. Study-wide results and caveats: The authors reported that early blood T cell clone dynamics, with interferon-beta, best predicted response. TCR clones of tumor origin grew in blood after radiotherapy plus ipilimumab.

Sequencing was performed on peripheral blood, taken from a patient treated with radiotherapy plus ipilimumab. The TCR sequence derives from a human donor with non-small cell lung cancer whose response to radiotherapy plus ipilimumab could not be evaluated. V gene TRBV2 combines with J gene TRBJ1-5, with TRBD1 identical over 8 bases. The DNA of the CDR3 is TGTGCCAGCAGTCCGGGACAGGTTAGGCAGCCCCAGCATTTT. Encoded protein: CASSPGQVRQPQHF.